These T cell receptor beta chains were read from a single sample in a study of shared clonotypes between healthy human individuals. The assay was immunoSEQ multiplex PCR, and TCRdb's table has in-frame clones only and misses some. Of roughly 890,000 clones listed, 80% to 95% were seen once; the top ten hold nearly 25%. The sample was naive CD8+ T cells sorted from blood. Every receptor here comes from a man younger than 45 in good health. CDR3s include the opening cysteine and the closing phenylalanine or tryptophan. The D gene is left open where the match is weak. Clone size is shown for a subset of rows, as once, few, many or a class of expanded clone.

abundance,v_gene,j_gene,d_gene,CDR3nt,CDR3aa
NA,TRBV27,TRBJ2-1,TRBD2,TGTGCCAGCAGTGTGGCTAGCGGGCCCCACAATGAGCAGTTCTTC,CASSVASGPHNEQFF
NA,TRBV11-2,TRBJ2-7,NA,TGTGCCAGCAGCTTTTCCGGCTACGAGCAGTACTTC,CASSFSGYEQYF
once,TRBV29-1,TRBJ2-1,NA,TGCAGCGTTGAAGGGTTGGAGCGAGGAAAAGGGCTCAATGAGCAGTTCTTC,CSVEGLERGKGLNEQFF
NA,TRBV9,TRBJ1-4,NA,TGTGCCAGCAGCGTAGAAAGGGACGGCGAAAAACTGTTTTTT,CASSVERDGEKLFF
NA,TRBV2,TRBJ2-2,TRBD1,TGTGCCAGCAGTGAGTTTGGGACAGCTAACACCGGGGAGCTGTTTTTT,CASSEFGTANTGELFF
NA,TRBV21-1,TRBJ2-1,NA,TGTGCCAGCAGCAATAGGAATCGGGTCTCTTCCTACAATGAGCAGTTCTTC,CASSNRNRVSSYNEQFF
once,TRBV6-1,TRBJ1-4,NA,TGTGCCAGCAGTAGAGAAAAACTGTTTTTT,CASSREKLFF
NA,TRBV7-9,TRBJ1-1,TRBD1,TGTGCCAGCAGCCTGACAGGGGGCCGATTCGCTTTCTTT,CASSLTGGRFAFF
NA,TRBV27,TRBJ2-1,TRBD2,TGTGCCAGCAGTTCCTCCGGGACTAGCGGAAGCTACAATGAGCAGTTCTTC,CASSSSGTSGSYNEQFF
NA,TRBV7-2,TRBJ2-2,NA,TGTGCCAGCAGCTTACAGGACGGTGCGACCGGGGAGCTGTTTTTT,CASSLQDGATGELFF
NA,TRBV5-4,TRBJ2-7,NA,TGTGCCAGCAGCTCCGGCCCTTTTGAGCAGTACTTC,CASSSGPFEQYF
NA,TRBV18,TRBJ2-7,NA,TGTGCCAGCTCACTAAACAGGGCCGAATTCCTCCACGAGCAGTACTTC,CASSLNRAEFLHEQYF
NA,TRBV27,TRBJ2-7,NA,TGTGCCAGCAGCCCTCGAGGGCTTTACGAGCAGTACTTC,CASSPRGLYEQYF
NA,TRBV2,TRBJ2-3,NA,TGTGCCAGCAGTGAAGGGTTAGGTACGCAGTATTTT,CASSEGLGTQYF
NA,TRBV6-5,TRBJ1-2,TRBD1,TGTGCCAGCAGTGACAGGGGCGATTTCTATGGCTACACCTTC,CASSDRGDFYGYTF
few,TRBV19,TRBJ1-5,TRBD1,TGTGCCAGTAGTATAGAGGCTGGGACAGTTAGCAATCAGCCCCAGCATTTT,CASSIEAGTVSNQPQHF
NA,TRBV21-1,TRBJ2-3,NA,TGTGCCAGCAGCAGCCTAAGGGCTGGTCGCACAGATACGCAGTATTTT,CASSSLRAGRTDTQYF
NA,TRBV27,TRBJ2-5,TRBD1,TGTGCCAGCAGTCACGGGACAGGGAATCGGGAGACCCAGTACTTC,CASSHGTGNRETQYF
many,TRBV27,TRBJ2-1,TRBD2,TGTGCCAGCAGTAGCGGGGCCTCCCTGAATGAGCAGTTCTTC,CASSSGASLNEQFF
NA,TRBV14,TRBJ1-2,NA,TGTGCCAGCAGCCAAGGATTGGGCAGGGCGATGTGGGGCTACACCTTC,CASSQGLGRAMWGYTF
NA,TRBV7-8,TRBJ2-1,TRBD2,TGTGCCAGCAGCTTATTAGGGACTAGCGGTTACAATGAGCAGTTCTTC,CASSLLGTSGYNEQFF
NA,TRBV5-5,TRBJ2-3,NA,TGTGCCAGCAGCTTGTCCTCCTTCCCAGATACGCAGTATTTT,CASSLSSFPDTQYF
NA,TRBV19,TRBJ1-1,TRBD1,TGTGCCAGTAGTGGGGCCGGGACAGGGGGTGGGACTGAAGCTTTCTTT,CASSGAGTGGGTEAFF
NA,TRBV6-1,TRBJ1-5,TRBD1,TGTGCCAGCAGTGAAAGGACCGGACAGGGGGTCAATCAGCCCCAGCATTTT,CASSERTGQGVNQPQHF
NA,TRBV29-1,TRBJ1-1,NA,TGCAGCGGATTCCTCTCGAACACTGAAGCTTTCTTT,CSGFLSNTEAFF
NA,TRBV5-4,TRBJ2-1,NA,TGTGCCAGCAGCTTGGAGAATGAGCAGTTCTTC,CASSLENEQFF
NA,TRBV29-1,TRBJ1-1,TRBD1,TGCAGCGCCACAGGGGAAGGAACTGAAGCTTTCTTT,CSATGEGTEAFF
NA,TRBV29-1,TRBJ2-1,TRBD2,TGCAGCGTTGTAGCGGGAAACTCCTACAATGAGCAGTTCTTC,CSVVAGNSYNEQFF
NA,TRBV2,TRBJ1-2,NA,TGTGCCAGAGGTGCCGTAGGCGACTATGGCTACACCTTC,CARGAVGDYGYTF
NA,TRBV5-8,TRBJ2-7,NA,TGTGCCAGCAGTCCGGACCCCGGGTTGATATACGAGCAGTACTTC,CASSPDPGLIYEQYF
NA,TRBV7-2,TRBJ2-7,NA,TGTGCCAGCAGCTTCCTTCGGGGTACCAGAGGGAACTACGAGCAGTACTTC,CASSFLRGTRGNYEQYF
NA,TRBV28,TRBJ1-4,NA,TGTGCCAGCAGCCGCTCACAGGATAATGAAAAACTGTTTTTT,CASSRSQDNEKLFF
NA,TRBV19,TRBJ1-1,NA,TGTGCCAGTAGCAATACCCGGGACTTAAACACTGAAGCTTTCTTT,CASSNTRDLNTEAFF
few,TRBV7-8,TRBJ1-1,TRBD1,TGTGCCAGCACCCTGGGGACAGGTCTGAACACTGAAGCTTTCTTT,CASTLGTGLNTEAFF
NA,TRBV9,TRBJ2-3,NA,TGTGCCAGCAGCCTAACGTGGGCAGGGGCGCAAGATACGCAGTATTTT,CASSLTWAGAQDTQYF
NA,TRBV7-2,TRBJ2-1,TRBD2,TGTGCCAGCAGAGAAACGGGAGGGGACAATGAGCAGTTCTTC,CASRETGGDNEQFF
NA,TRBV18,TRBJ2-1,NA,TGTGCCAGCTCACCAGGTATGGGGGCCCTCGGATTGAATGAGCAGTTCTTC,CASSPGMGALGLNEQFF
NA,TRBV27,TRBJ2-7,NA,TGTGCCAGCAGTTTAAGGGTAGGGGACTTAAACAGGGACGAGCAGTACTTC,CASSLRVGDLNRDEQYF
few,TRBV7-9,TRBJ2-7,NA,TGTGCCAGCAGCTTAGTGGCAGAAGAGCAGTACTTC,CASSLVAEEQYF
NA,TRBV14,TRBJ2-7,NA,TGTGCCAGCAGCCCAACGACATCGAGCTCCTACGAGCAGTACTTC,CASSPTTSSSYEQYF
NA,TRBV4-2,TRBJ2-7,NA,TGTGCCAGCAGCCAAGATGAACAGCTTCTCGAGCAGTACTTC,CASSQDEQLLEQYF
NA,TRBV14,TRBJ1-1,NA,TGTGCCAGCAGCCACCAGGGGAGTCCTGAAGCTTTCTTT,CASSHQGSPEAFF
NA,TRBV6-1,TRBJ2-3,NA,TGTGCCATCACCCAGGGGTTGGGCACAGATACGCAGTATTTT,CAITQGLGTDTQYF
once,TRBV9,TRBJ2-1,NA,TGTGCCAGCAGCGTCCATATCGGCCTCGACAATGAGCAGTTCTTC,CASSVHIGLDNEQFF
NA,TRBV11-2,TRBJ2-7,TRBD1,TGTGCCAGCAGTAGGACAGGGCCCTACGAGCAGTACTTC,CASSRTGPYEQYF
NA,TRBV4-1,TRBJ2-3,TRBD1,TGCGCCAGCAGCCAAGCCTTATCGGGACAGGGGCCCACAGATACGCAGTATTTT,CASSQALSGQGPTDTQYF
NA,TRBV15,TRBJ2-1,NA,TGTGCCACCAGCAGACGAAATGGAAATGAGCAGTTCTTC,CATSRRNGNEQFF